Presented here are 14 T cell receptor beta chains from one specimen sequenced in a study of blood T cell repertoires in COVID-19. The protocol was immunoSEQ multiplex PCR, while the TCRdb copy is restricted to in-frame clones and leaves out a portion. Of a few hundred thousand clones listed, 86% are singletons. What was sequenced was peripheral blood. The receptor set was obtained from a man aged 30-40 years who had recovered from COVID-19.

The V and J genes are TRBV27 and TRBJ1-2; a possible D gene is TRBD1 (6 bases). Germline CDR1 MNHEY, CDR2 SMNVEV (reference sequence). Deletions cut 4 bases from V and 7 bases from J, with 10 bases between. The CDR3 loop spans 12 amino acids. CDR3 region: CASSSLGGGYTF. The DNA of the CDR3 is TGTGCCAGCAGTTCCCTAGGGGGTGGCTACACCTTC.

The chain employs TRBV11-2 and TRBJ2-2; TRBD2 agrees at 7 bases. This CDR3 comprises 16 residues. CDR1 and CDR2 from the germline V gene are SGHAT and FQNNGV. V dropped 0 bases and J dropped 5; count of bases not matched to a gene: 6. CDR3 in DNA: TGTGCCAGCAGCTTAGAGGGAGGGATAGGAACCGGGGAGCTGTTTTTT. It codes for CASSLEGGIGTGELFF. The entire variable domain, with the rest obtained from reference TRBV11-2 and TRBJ2-2, is as follows: EAGVAQSPRYKIIEKRQSVAFWCNPISGHATLYWYQQILGQGPKLLIQFQNNGVVDDSQLPKDRFSAERLKGVDSTLKIQPAKLEDSAVYLCASSLEGGIGTGELFFGEGSRLTVL.

The genes are TRBV27 and TRBJ2-1; 8 nucleotides line up with TRBD1. The V and J ends lost 3 bases and 3 bases, in that order; junction bases with no gene match: 16. CDR3 length equals 19 residues. Germline V gene lookup returns CDR1 MNHEY and CDR2 SMNVEV (reference sequence). CDR3 loop: CASSFTLTGVHIFYNEQFF. In DNA form, the CDR3 reads TGTGCCAGCAGTTTCACCCTGACAGGGGTCCATATTTTCTACAATGAGCAGTTCTTC.

The V and J genes are TRBV3-1 (or the pseudogene TRBV3-2) and TRBJ2-2, with 8 bases identical to TRBD1. The trim removed 1 base at V and 2 bases at J, leaving 9 bases unmatched. CDR3 size: 18 residues. The germline CDR1 and CDR2 sequences are LGHDT and YNNKEL (reference sequence). The CDR3 loop is CASSQAERTGINTGELFF. The CDR3 nucleotides read TGTGCCAGCAGCCAAGCTGAGCGGACAGGGATTAACACCGGGGAGCTGTTTTTT.

The chain joins TRBV24-1 to TRBJ1-2; 7 nucleotides line up with TRBD1. The CDR3 extends over 15 amino acids. J gave up 5 bases and V 4 bases, and 9 bases lay outside the gene matches. Germline assignment: CDR1 KGHDR and CDR2 SFDVKD. CDR3 in DNA: TGTGCCACCAGTGAGTCTCAGACAGGGCTATATGGCTACACCTTC. Translated, it gives CATSESQTGLYGYTF.

CDR3 nucleotide sequence: TGTGCCTGGAGTGTACTGTGGGACAGGGCTTACTCTGGGGCCAACGTCCTGACTTTC. Residues: CAWSVLWDRAYSGANVLTF. The rearrangement uses TRBV30 and TRBJ2-6, with 9 nucleotides matching TRBD1. In germline, CDR1 is GTSNPN, CDR2 SVGIG (reference sequence). Trimming at V came to 0 bases and at J to 0 bases, leaving 9 bases not matched to a gene. The CDR3 loop spans 19 amino acids.

The rearrangement links TRBV12-3 or TRBV12-4 to TRBJ2-7, with D perhaps matching TRBD2 (5 bases). Trimming removed 3 bases from V and 9 bases from J, with 9 bases in between. The CDR3 runs 11 residues. The CDR3 spells CASSLMEVQYF. In DNA form, the CDR3 reads TGTGCCAGCAGTTTGATGGAGGTGCAGTACTTC.

The CDR3 coding sequence is TGTGCCAGCAGCTTGGGGTACACGGCGGCCCAGTACTTC. Protein sequence: CASSLGYTAAQYF. The chain is built from TRBV5-6 and TRBJ2-5; D is undetermined. The CDR3 has 13 residues. V lost 0 bases and J 9 bases, leaving 12 bases between the germline ends. The germline V gene has CDR1 SGHDT and CDR2 YYEEEE.

The chain has TRBV30 and TRBJ2-4, with a tentative D call TRBD1 (5 bases). Trimming took 4 bases from V and 6 from J, leaving 13 bases between them. Looked up from germline, CDR1 is GTSNPN and CDR2 is SVGIG (reference sequence). This CDR3 comprises 13 residues. CDR3 amino acids: CAWNRGLGNIQYF. In DNA form, the CDR3 reads TGTGCCTGGAATAGGGGTTTGGGAAACATTCAGTACTTC.

This clone was observed a single time. The CDR3 loop reads CASSLAGGYTF. DNA of the CDR3: TGCGCCAGCAGCTTGGCCGGGGGCTACACCTTC. This chain links TRBV5-1 with TRBJ1-2; D not resolved. The CDR3 length is 11 residues. V gave up 0 bases and J gave up 8 bases, with 5 bases separating them. Germline loops: CDR1 SGHRS, CDR2 YFSETQ.

The rearrangement joins TRBV18 to TRBJ1-2; 7 nucleotides align to TRBD1. The CDR3 is 17 residues long. Germline V lookup: CDR1 KGHSH, CDR2 LQKENI. With V trimmed by 3 bases and J by 8 bases, 18 bases remained unmatched. CDR3 residues: CASSPYSTTGIWEGYTF. The CDR3, as DNA: TGTGCCAGCTCACCCTACTCTACGACAGGGATTTGGGAGGGCTACACCTTC. Full variable domain (rest looked up from reference TRBV18 and TRBJ1-2): NAGVMQNPRHLVRRRGQEARLRCSPMKGHSHVYWYRQLPEEGLKFMVYLQKENIIDESGMPKERFSAEFPKEGPSILRIQQVVRGDSAAYFCASSPYSTTGIWEGYTFGSGTRLTVV.

The chain employs TRBV27 and TRBJ1-5; 7 bases line up with TRBD1. CDR1 is MNHEY and CDR2 is SMNVEV in the germline V gene (reference sequence). The CDR3 is made up of 15 amino acids. V was clipped by 5 bases and J by 6 bases; unmatched bases: 10. For the CDR3, the DNA is TGTGCCAGCAGTCCCGGGACAGCGCTAATTCAGCCCCAGCATTTT. This gives the protein CASSPGTALIQPQHF.

CDR3 bases: TGTGCCAGCTCACCACCAGGACTAGCGGGGTCTTACGAGCAGTACTTC. It is translated as CASSPPGLAGSYEQYF. The V and J genes are TRBV18 and TRBJ2-7, with 12 bases fitting TRBD2. The CDR3 consists of 16 residues. Germline trimming cut 0 bases from V and 4 bases from J; bases unmatched to any gene: 4. The germline V gene encodes CDR1 KGHSH and CDR2 LQKENI. The full variable domain, its missing parts supplied by reference TRBV18 and TRBJ2-7, is NAGVMQNPRHLVRRRGQEARLRCSPMKGHSHVYWYRQLPEEGLKFMVYLQKENIIDESGMPKERFSAEFPKEGPSILRIQQVVRGDSAAYFCASSPPGLAGSYEQYFGPGTRLTVT.

This clone was seen once. The V and J genes are TRBV5-1 and TRBJ2-7; D is possibly TRBD2 (6 bases). The length of the CDR3 is 15 residues. CDR1 is SGHRS and CDR2 is YFSETQ in the germline V gene. Trimming pared 3 bases from V and 2 bases from J, leaving 15 bases between. CDR3 amino acids: CASSSTSSFTYEQYF. CDR3 DNA sequence: TGCGCCAGCAGCTCGACTAGTTCTTTTACCTACGAGCAGTACTTC. Filled out from reference TRBV5-1 and TRBJ2-7, the complete variable domain reads KAGVTQTPRYLIKTRGQQVTLSCSPISGHRSVSWYQQTPGQGLQFLFEYFSETQRNKGNFPGRFSGRQFSNSRSEMNVSTLELGDSALYLCASSSTSSFTYEQYFGPGTRLTVT.